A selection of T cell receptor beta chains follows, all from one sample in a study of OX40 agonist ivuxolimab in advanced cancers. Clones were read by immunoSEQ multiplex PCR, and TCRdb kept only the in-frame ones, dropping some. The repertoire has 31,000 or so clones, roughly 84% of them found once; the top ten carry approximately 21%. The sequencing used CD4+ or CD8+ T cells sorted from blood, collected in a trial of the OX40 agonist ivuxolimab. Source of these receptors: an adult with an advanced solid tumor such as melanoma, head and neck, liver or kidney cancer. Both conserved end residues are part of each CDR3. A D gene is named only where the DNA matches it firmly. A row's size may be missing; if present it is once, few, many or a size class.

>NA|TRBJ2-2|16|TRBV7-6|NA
CASSKEGGYGTGELFF
TGTGCCAGCAGCAAGGAGGGCGGGTATGGCACCGGGGAGCTGTTTTTT
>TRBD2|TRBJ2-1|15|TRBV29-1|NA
CSVVASGRISNEQFF
TGCAGCGTTGTGGCTAGCGGGAGGATCAGTAATGAGCAGTTCTTC
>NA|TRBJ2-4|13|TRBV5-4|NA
CASSSGDKNIQYF
TGTGCCAGCAGCTCGGGAGACAAAAACATTCAGTACTTC
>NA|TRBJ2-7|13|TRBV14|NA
CASSHSPRAEQYF
TGTGCCAGCAGCCACTCTCCTAGGGCCGAGCAGTACTTC
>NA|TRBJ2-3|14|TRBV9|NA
CASEASSPTDTQYF
TGTGCCAGCGAAGCGTCTAGCCCCACAGATACGCAGTATTTT
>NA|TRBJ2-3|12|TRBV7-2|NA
CASSIGEGTQYF
TGTGCCAGCAGCATTGGCGAGGGTACGCAGTATTTT
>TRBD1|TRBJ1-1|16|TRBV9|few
CASSIGDQGVNTEAFF
TGTGCCAGCAGCATAGGTGATCAGGGGGTGAACACTGAAGCTTTCTTT
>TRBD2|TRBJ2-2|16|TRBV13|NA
CASSLRGEVGTGELFF
TGTGCCAGCAGCTTACGGGGGGAGGTCGGCACCGGGGAGCTGTTTTTT
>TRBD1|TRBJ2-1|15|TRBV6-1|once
CASSSFPGQRNEQFF
TGTGCCAGCAGTTCTTTTCCGGGACAGAGGAATGAGCAGTTCTTC
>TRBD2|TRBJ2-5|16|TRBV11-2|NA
CASSPRTSGSGETQYF
TGTGCCAGCAGCCCCCGGACTAGCGGGAGTGGGGAGACCCAGTACTTC
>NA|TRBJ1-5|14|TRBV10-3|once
CAISEGQRNQPQHF
TGTGCCATCAGTGAGGGACAACGCAATCAGCCCCAGCATTTT
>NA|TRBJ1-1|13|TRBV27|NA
CASSRKANTEAFF
TGTGCCAGCAGTAGAAAGGCCAACACTGAAGCTTTCTTT
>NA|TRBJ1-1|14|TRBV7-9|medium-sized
CASSLDSWNTEAFF
TGTGCCAGCAGCTTAGATAGCTGGAACACTGAAGCTTTCTTT
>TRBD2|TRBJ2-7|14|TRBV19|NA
CASSTKAGGYEQYF
TGTGCCAGTAGTACCAAAGCGGGAGGCTACGAGCAGTACTTC
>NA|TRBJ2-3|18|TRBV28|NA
CASSLLQGLGEYTDTQYF
TGTGCCAGCAGTTTACTTCAGGGCCTCGGGGAATACACAGATACGCAGTATTTT
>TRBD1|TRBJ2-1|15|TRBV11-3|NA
CASSLGDRVTDEQFF
TGTGCCAGCAGCTTAGGGGACAGGGTTACAGATGAGCAGTTCTTC
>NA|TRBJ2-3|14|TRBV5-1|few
CASSFGDRTDTQYF
TGCGCCAGCAGCTTTGGGGATCGCACAGATACGCAGTATTTT
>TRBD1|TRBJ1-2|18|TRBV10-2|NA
CASSERSSGTGINYGYTF
TGCGCCAGCAGTGAGAGGTCCTCCGGGACAGGGATCAACTATGGCTACACCTTC
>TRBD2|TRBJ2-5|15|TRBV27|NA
CASSFGAGGTREQYF
TGTGCCAGCAGTTTTGGGGCGGGAGGCACTAGGGAGCAGTACTTC
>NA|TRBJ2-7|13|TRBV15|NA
CATSPRQSYEQYF
TGTGCCACCAGCCCAAGACAGAGTTACGAGCAGTACTTC
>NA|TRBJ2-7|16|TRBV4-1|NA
CASSQEGSGVSYEQYF
TGCGCCAGCAGCCAAGAGGGGAGCGGAGTATCCTACGAGCAGTACTTC
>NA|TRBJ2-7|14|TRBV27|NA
CASSSAASSYEQYF
TGTGCCAGCAGTTCAGCGGCTAGCTCCTACGAGCAGTACTTC
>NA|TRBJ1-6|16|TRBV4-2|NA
CASSLAEGLVNSPLHF
TGTGCCAGCAGCTTGGCGGAGGGGCTGGTGAATTCACCCCTCCACTTT
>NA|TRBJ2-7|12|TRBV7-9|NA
CASGLGGDEQYF
TGTGCCAGCGGACTAGGGGGGGACGAGCAGTACTTC
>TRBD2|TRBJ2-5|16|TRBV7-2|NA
CASSPGLAGGQETQYF
TGTGCCAGCAGCCCTGGACTAGCGGGGGGGCAAGAGACCCAGTACTTC
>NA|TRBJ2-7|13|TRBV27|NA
CASSQMEPYEQYF
TGTGCCAGCTCCCAGATGGAACCCTACGAGCAGTACTTC
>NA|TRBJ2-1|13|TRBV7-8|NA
CASSFGGWDEQFF
TGTGCCAGCAGCTTCGGGGGATGGGATGAGCAGTTCTTC
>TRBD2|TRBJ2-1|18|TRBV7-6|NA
CASSLKFASGSSGNEQFF
TGTGCCAGCAGCTTGAAGTTTGCTAGCGGGAGCTCGGGCAATGAGCAGTTCTTC
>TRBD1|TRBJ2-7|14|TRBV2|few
CASTGTGETYEQYF
TGTGCCAGCACCGGGACAGGGGAAACCTACGAGCAGTACTTC
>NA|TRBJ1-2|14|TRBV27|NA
CASSLRGVGYGYTF
TGTGCCAGCAGTTTAAGGGGGGTAGGCTATGGCTACACCTTC
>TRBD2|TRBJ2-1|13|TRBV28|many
CASTRGSGNEQFF
TGTGCCAGCACCCGCGGGAGCGGCAATGAGCAGTTCTTC
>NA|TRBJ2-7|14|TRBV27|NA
CASSLASGWYEQYF
TGTGCCAGCAGTTTAGCGTCAGGGTGGTACGAGCAGTACTTC
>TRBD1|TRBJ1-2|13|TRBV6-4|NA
CAIMGQPDYGYTF
TGTGCCATTATGGGACAGCCCGATTATGGCTACACCTTC
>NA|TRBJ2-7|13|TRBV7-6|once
CASSSGQYYEQYF
TGTGCCAGCAGCTCCGGACAGTACTACGAGCAGTACTTC
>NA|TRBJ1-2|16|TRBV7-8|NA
CASSLAVGTEYYGYTF
TGTGCCAGCAGCTTAGCGGTAGGGACGGAATACTATGGCTACACCTTC
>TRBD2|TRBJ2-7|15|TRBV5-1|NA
CASSWGLAGAYEQYF
TGCGCCAGCAGCTGGGGACTAGCGGGGGCCTACGAGCAGTACTTC